This T cell receptor beta chain appears in the sequencing data of a study of shared clonotypes between healthy human individuals. DNA at 200 ng, tens of thousands of T cell genomes, went into sorted-subset replicate PCRs. Here immunoSEQ multiplex PCR was the method, and the copy in TCRdb shows in-frame clones only, minus some. The sample has some 1,400,000 clones; over 95% are singletons. Whole-study results and caveats: Incompleteness in sorted-subset sequencing, despite large depth, was shown by rarefaction. Naive subsets generally had larger estimated richness than memory subsets.

Remarks on this clone: Its cognate antigen is unknown.

The receptor was derived from a man aged 30-40 years in good health. The specimen sequenced was naive CD4+ T cells sorted from blood. The subset: CD45RA+ positively selected.

The CDR3 is CASSRSHAATNEKLFF. CDR3 in DNA: TGTGCCAGCAGCCGATCCCACGCCGCAACTAATGAAAAACTGTTTTTT. The chain recombines TRBV28 with TRBJ1-4; no definite D call. Germline-derived CDR1 and CDR2 are MDHEN and SYDVKM. Trimming took off 6 bases at V and 0 bases at J, with 14 bases between the two ends. This CDR3 is 16 amino acids long.